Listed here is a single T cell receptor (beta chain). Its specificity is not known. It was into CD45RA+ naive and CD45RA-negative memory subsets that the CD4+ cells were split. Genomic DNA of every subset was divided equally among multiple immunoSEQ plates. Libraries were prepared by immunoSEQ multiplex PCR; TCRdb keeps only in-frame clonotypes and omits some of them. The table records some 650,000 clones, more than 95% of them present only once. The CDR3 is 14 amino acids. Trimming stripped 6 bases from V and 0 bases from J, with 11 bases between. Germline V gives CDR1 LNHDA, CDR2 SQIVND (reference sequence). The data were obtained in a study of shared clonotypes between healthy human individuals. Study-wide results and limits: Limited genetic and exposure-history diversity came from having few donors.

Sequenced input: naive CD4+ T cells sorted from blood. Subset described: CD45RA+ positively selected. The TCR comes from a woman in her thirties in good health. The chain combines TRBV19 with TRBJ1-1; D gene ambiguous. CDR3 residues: CASSPTVMNTEAFF. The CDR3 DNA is TGTGCCAGTAGCCCGACTGTCATGAACACTGAAGCTTTCTTT.